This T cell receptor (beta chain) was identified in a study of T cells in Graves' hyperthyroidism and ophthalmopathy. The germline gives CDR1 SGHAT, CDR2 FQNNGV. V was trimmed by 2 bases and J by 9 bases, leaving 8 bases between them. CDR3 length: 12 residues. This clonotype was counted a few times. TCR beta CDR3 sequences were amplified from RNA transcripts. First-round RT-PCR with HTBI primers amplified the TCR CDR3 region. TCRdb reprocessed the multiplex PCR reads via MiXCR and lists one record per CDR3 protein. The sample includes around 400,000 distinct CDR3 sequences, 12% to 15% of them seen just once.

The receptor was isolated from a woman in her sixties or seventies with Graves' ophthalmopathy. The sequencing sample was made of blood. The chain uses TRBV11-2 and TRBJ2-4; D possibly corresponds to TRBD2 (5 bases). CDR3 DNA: TGTGCCAGCAGCTTATGGGAGACCATTCAGTACTTC. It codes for CASSLWETIQYF.